The 20 T cell receptor beta chains below all came from one sample that was sequenced in a study of response to subunit inactivated influenza vaccine. TCRdb passed the RT-PCR reads through MiXCR, listing each CDR3 protein once. The table includes some 600,000 distinct CDR3 sequences, approximately 15% detected once. This material consisted of PBMCs from blood, taken approximately 15 days before vaccination. The receptors stem from a man in his fifties or sixties who received an inactivated influenza vaccine.

J is TRBJ2-2 and V is TRBV12-3 or TRBV12-4; 10 positions agree with TRBD1. Trimming removed 6 bases from V and 5 bases from J; junction bases left unmatched: 6. The CDR3 is made up of 15 amino acids. The CDR3 is CASRRTGGGTGELFF. As DNA, the CDR3 is TGTGCCAGCAGAAGGACAGGGGGAGGTACCGGGGAGCTGTTTTTT.

This clonotype was seen more than once but under ten times. Since the CDR3 does not end with the conserved phenylalanine or tryptophan, this likely comes from a read error. This sequence joins TRBV11-2 and TRBJ2-1; maybe TRBD2 (6 bases). There are 18 residues in the CDR3. CDR1 and CDR2 (germline): SGHAT, FQNNGV. The V end lost 5 bases, the J end lost 5 bases, and 25 bases lay between the germline ends. CDR3 loop: CASSRKNSGPQFHNEQFI. In DNA, the CDR3 is TGTGCCAGCAGCCGCAAGAACAGCGGGCCACAATTCCACAATGAGCAGTTCATC.

This clonotype was seen more than once but under ten times. The rearrangement links TRBV6-5 to TRBJ2-7; 10 bases match TRBD2. This CDR3 comprises 15 residues. Germline CDR1 reads MNHEY; CDR2 reads SVGAGI. The ends lost 2 bases at V and 2 bases at J; junction bases unmatched: 3. The DNA of the CDR3 is TGTGCCAGCAGTTACGTACTAGCGGGAACCTACGAGCAGTACTTC. Protein product: CASSYVLAGTYEQYF.

This clonotype was picked up many times. This sequence joins TRBV28 and TRBJ2-7; D might be TRBD2 (6 bases). V was shortened by 5 bases and J by 1 base, with 12 bases between the two germline ends. The CDR3 spans 14 residues. The germline V gene encodes CDR1 MDHEN and CDR2 SYDVKM. For the CDR3, the DNA is TGTGCCAGCAGTGGGTATGGGACTTCCTACGAGCAGTACTTC. Protein product: CASSGYGTSYEQYF.

The chain links TRBV5-1 to TRBJ2-5; D gene ambiguous. In germline, CDR1 is SGHRS, CDR2 YFSETQ. CDR3 length: 14 amino acids. Trimming left V 3 bases short and J 3 bases short, with 12 bases between. The CDR3, as DNA: TGCGCCAGCAGCTGGGCGCAGCTTGAAGAGACCCAGTACTTC. Translated, it gives CASSWAQLEETQYF.

This clonotype appeared a few times. The chain joins TRBV10-3 to TRBJ2-5; 10 bases line up with TRBD1. The V segment lost 8 bases and the J segment 0 bases; nucleotides outside the gene matches: 12. The CDR3 has 17 residues. CDR1 is ENHRY, CDR2 SYGVKD, per germline. CDR3 in amino acids: CAIGPPVGTGDQETQYF. The CDR3, as DNA: TGTGCCATCGGCCCCCCGGTTGGGACAGGGGACCAAGAGACCCAGTACTTC.

The chain is built from TRBV2 and TRBJ1-1; D is uncertain. The CDR3 consists of 13 residues. Trimming removed 1 base from V and 0 bases from J, with 3 bases in between. The germline gives CDR1 SNHLY, CDR2 FYNNEI. This CDR3 reads CASSEDVNTEAFF. The CDR3, as DNA: TGTGCCAGCAGTGAAGACGTGAACACTGAAGCTTTCTTT.

J is TRBJ2-5 and V is TRBV29-1; D not resolved. Germline CDR1 and CDR2: SQVTM and ANQGSEA. The V end lost 2 bases, the J end lost 1 base, and 5 bases lay between the germline ends. The CDR3 extends over 12 amino acids. Here the CDR3 reads CSVEKGQETQYF. Written as DNA, the CDR3 is TGCAGCGTTGAAAAGGGCCAAGAGACCCAGTACTTC.

The CDR3 sequence: CASSSSSGAYTDTQYF. In nucleotides, the CDR3 is TGTGCCAGCAGCTCATCTAGCGGGGCTTACACAGATACGCAGTATTTT. This rearrangement joins TRBV7-6 to TRBJ2-3; 9 bases are a match to TRBD2. From germline, CDR1 is SGHVS and CDR2 FNYEAQ. CDR3 length: 16 amino acids. Trimming at V came to 4 bases and at J to 2 bases, leaving 7 bases not matched to a gene.

This clonotype was picked up a small number of times. The genes are TRBV12-3 or TRBV12-4 and TRBJ1-3; D is ambiguous. V lost 6 bases, J lost 2 bases, and 14 bases lay in between. This CDR3 has 15 residues. The CDR3 region has the DNA TGTGCCAGCAGCATCACTGGGGTCCCTGGAAACACCATATATTTT. It codes for CASSITGVPGNTIYF.

The chain joins TRBV20-1 to TRBJ2-2; 7 bases agree with TRBD2. Germline V lookup: CDR1 DFQATT, CDR2 SNEGSKA (reference sequence). V lost 3 bases and J lost 7; bases outside the gene matches: 8. The CDR3 has 14 amino acids. The CDR3 bases are TGCAGTGCTAGGGGTGGCGGGAGTGACGGGGAGCTGTTTTTT. Its translation is CSARGGGSDGELFF.

This sequence joins TRBV20-1 and TRBJ1-1, with no clear D. V lost 1 base, J lost 10 bases, and 19 bases lay in between. This CDR3 is built from 14 residues. Germline CDR1 and CDR2: DFQATT and SNEGSKA (reference sequence). The CDR3 sequence: CSARADRFDYGAFF. CDR3 coding DNA: TGCAGTGCTAGAGCTGACCGATTTGACTATGGAGCTTTCTTT.

The rearrangement uses TRBV20-1 and TRBJ2-7; possible D gene TRBD2, 5 bases. Looked up from germline, CDR1 is DFQATT and CDR2 is SNEGSKA (reference sequence). Trimming stripped 5 bases from V and 4 bases from J, with 18 bases between. The CDR3 extends over 14 amino acids. This chain's CDR3 is CSAEAVPGSYEQYF. Here the CDR3 DNA reads TGCAGTGCTGAAGCGGTTCCCGGATCGTACGAGCAGTACTTC.

This clonotype was observed a few times. V gene TRBV7-8 combines with J gene TRBJ2-2; 9 positions match TRBD2. The germline gives CDR1 SGHVS, CDR2 FQNEAQ. The CDR3 spans 18 residues. After removal of 0 bases from V and 4 bases from J, the junction contained 9 bases not matched to a gene. For the CDR3, the DNA is TGTGCCAGCAGCTTAGCTCGGTGGCGGGGGGGCCTCACCGGGGAGCTGTTTTTT. Translated, it gives CASSLARWRGGLTGELFF.

This clonotype was seen a few times. This chain uses TRBV5-1 with TRBJ1-2, with 8 bases that match TRBD1. The CDR3 runs to 13 residues. Trimming at V came to 3 bases and at J to 6 bases, leaving 4 bases not matched to a gene. The V gene's germline CDR1 is SGHRS and CDR2 YFSETQ. CDR3 protein: CASSWDRPDGYTF. In DNA, the CDR3 is TGCGCCAGCAGCTGGGACAGGCCCGATGGCTACACCTTC.

The chain joins TRBV9 to TRBJ2-1, with TRBD1 matching 10 bases. The V segment lost 0 bases and the J segment 8 bases; nucleotides outside the gene matches: 5. Germline V lookup: CDR1 SGDLS, CDR2 YYNGEE. This CDR3 contains 15 residues. Written as DNA, the CDR3 is TGTGCCAGCAGCGTAGTGGGACAGGGGTTCGATGAGCAGTTCTTC. Translating gives CASSVVGQGFDEQFF.

The chain uses TRBV11-2 and TRBJ2-1, with D maybe TRBD2 (6 bases). V was shortened by 0 bases and J by 7 bases, with 16 bases between the two germline ends. CDR1 and CDR2 (germline): SGHAT, FQNNGV. The CDR3 sequence is 16 residues long. This CDR3 reads CASSLDRDSRRNEQFF. The CDR3 bases are TGTGCCAGCAGCTTAGATAGGGACTCGCGGAGGAATGAGCAGTTCTTC.

This clonotype was detected many times. The DNA of the CDR3 is TGTGCCAGCAGCTTAATCCCCATGGAAAGTTCTGAAGCTTTCTTT. Translation gives CASSLIPMESSEAFF. This chain connects TRBV7-8 to TRBJ1-1; D gene unclear. Germline values: CDR1 SGHVS, CDR2 FQNEAQ. The V end lost 2 bases, the J end lost 6 bases, and 16 bases lay between the germline ends. This CDR3 region has 15 residues.

This clonotype was seen more than once but under ten times. The chain has TRBV12-3 or TRBV12-4 and TRBJ1-5; maybe TRBD1 (5 bases). V shed 4 bases and J shed 6 bases, with 13 bases lying between them. There are 14 residues in the CDR3. CDR3 amino acids: CASSSLPGRQPQHF. The CDR3, as DNA: TGTGCCAGCAGTTCTCTACCAGGGCGTCAGCCCCAGCATTTT.

To note about this clonotype: This could be a read error, since a much larger clone is one nucleotide away. The V gene is TRBV25-1, the J gene TRBJ2-1; D is perhaps TRBD1 (5 bases). CDR3 length: 13 amino acids. Germline V lookup: CDR1 MGHDK, CDR2 SYGVNS. In DNA form, the CDR3 reads TGTGCCAGCAACACGGACAAATACAATGAGCAGCTCTTC. Translated, it gives CASNTDKYNEQLF.